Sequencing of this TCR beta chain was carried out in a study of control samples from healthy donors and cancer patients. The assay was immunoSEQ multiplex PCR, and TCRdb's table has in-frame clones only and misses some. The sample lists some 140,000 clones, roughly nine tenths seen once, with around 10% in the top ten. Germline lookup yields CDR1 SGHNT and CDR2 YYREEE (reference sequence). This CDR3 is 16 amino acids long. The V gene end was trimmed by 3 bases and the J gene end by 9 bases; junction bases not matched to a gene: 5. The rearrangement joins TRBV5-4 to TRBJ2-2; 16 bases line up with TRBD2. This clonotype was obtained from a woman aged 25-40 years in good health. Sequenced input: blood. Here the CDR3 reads CASSSGTSGRAWELFF. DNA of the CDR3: TGTGCCAGCAGCTCCGGGACTAGCGGGAGGGCCTGGGAGCTGTTTTTT.